This TCR beta chain was retrieved from a study of blood T cell repertoires in COVID-19. Study as a whole: The cDNA or gDNA used as material had been derived from T cells, B-cell-depleted T cells, or PBMCs.

This CDR3 has 14 amino acids. Germline V CDR1 and CDR2: SGHTA, FQGTGA. Unmatched junction bases numbered 4, after V lost 8 bases and J lost 1 base. Assay used: immunoSEQ multiplex PCR; TCRdb lists only in-frame clones, some missing. Here the sample spans approximately 300,000 clones, around four fifths being singletons. The sequenced sample was peripheral blood. The TCR was taken from a woman in her forties or fifties with active or convalescent COVID-19. V gene TRBV7-3 combines with J gene TRBJ2-2; 7 nucleotides match TRBD2. CDR3 DNA: TGTGCCAGCGGAGCGGGGATGAACACCGGGGAGCTGTTTTTT. It encodes CASGAGMNTGELFF.